This T cell receptor beta chain was recorded in a study of blood T cell repertoires in COVID-19. Study context: T cells, B-cell-depleted T cells, or PBMCs supplied cDNA or gDNA.

CDR3 length: 16 amino acids. CDR1 LGHDT and CDR2 YNNKEL come from the germline V gene (reference sequence). V gave up 4 bases and J gave up 4 bases; unmatched junction bases: 9. Cohort allocation depended upon clinical history that participants reported. Data came from immunoSEQ multiplex PCR; TCRdb stores just in-frame clones and leaves some out. The sample yields some 320,000 clones, roughly 85% seen once. The specimen sequenced was PBMCs or T cells enriched from blood (not recorded which). The sequence derives from a woman aged 25 to 39 who had been exposed to COVID-19. The J gene is TRBJ2-3, the V gene TRBV3-1 (or the pseudogene TRBV3-2), with TRBD1 matching 9 bases. CDR3 bases: TGTGCCAGCAGCCCTAGGCTGGGACAGGGACCAGATACGCAGTATTTT. Translated: CASSPRLGQGPDTQYF.